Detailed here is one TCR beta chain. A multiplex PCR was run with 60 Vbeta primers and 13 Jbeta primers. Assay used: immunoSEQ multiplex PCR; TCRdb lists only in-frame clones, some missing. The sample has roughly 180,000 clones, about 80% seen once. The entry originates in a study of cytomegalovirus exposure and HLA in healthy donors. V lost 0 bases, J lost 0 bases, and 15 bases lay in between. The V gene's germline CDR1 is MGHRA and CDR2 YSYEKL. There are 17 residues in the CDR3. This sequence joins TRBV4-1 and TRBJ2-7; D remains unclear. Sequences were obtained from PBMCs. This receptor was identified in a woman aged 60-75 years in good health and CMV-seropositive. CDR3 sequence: CASSQEVPSASSYEQYF. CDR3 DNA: TGCGCCAGCAGCCAAGAGGTCCCCTCGGCTAGCTCCTACGAGCAGTACTTC.